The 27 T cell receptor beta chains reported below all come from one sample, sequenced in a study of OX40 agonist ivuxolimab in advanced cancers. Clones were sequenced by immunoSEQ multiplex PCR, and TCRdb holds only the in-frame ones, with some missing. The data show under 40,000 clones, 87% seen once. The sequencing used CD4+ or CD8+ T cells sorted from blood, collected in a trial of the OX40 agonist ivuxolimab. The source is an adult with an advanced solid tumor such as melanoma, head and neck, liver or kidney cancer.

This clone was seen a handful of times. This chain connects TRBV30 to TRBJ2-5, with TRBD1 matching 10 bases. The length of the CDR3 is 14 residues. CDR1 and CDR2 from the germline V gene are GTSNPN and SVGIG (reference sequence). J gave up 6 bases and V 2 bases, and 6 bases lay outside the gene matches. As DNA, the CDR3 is TGTGCCTGGAGTCCCCGGACAGGGGGAAAGACCCAGTACTTC. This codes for CAWSPRTGGKTQYF.

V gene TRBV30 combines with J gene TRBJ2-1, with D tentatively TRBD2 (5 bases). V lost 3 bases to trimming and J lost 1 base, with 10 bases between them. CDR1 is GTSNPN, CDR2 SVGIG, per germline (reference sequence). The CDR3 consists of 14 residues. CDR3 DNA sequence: TGTGCCTGGAGCGCGGGTCTATCCTACAATGAGCAGTTCTTC. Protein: CAWSAGLSYNEQFF.

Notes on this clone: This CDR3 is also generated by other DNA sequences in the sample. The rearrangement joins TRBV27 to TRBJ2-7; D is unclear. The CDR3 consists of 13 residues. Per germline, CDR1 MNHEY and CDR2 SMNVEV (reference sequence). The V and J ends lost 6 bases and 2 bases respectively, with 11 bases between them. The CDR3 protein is CASSLGRTYEQYF. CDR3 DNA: TGTGCCAGCAGCCTTGGACGTACCTACGAGCAGTACTTC.

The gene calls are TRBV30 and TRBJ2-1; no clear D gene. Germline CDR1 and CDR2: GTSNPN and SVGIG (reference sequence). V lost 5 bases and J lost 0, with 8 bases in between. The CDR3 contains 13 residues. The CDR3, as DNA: TGTGCCTGGTCAGAGAGCTCCTACAATGAGCAGTTCTTC. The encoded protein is CAWSESSYNEQFF.

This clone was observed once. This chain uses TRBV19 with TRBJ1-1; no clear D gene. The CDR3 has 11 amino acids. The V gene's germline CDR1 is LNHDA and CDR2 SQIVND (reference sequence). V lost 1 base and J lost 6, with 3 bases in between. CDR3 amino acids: CASSIGPEAFF. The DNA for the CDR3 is TGTGCCAGTAGTATAGGTCCTGAAGCTTTCTTT.

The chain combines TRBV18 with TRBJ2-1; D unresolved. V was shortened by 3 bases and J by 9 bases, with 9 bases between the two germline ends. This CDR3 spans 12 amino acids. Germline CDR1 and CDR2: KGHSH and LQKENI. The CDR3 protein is CASSPVAREQFF. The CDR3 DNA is TGTGCCAGCTCACCCGTGGCCCGTGAGCAGTTCTTC.

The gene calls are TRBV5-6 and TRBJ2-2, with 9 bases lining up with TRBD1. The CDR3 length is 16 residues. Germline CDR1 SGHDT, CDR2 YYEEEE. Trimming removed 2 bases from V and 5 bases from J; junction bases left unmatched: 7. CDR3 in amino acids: CASSLLGQGLTGELFF. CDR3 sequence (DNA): TGTGCCAGCAGCTTATTGGGACAGGGATTGACCGGGGAGCTGTTTTTT.

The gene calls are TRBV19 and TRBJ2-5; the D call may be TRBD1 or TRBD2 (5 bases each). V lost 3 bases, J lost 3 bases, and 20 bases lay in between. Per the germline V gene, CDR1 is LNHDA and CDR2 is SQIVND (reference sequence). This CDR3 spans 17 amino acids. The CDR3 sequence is CASSIAPWTSTEETQYF. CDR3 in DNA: TGTGCCAGTAGTATTGCCCCGTGGACTTCGACAGAAGAGACCCAGTACTTC.

The CDR3 sequence: CASSLYRGSDEQYF. Here the CDR3 DNA reads TGTGCCAGCAGCTTGTACAGGGGTAGCGACGAGCAGTACTTC. The rearrangement joins TRBV5-6 to TRBJ2-7; TRBD1 aligns across 7 bases. The CDR3 spans 14 residues. Germline assignment: CDR1 SGHDT and CDR2 YYEEEE. The J segment lost 5 bases and the V segment lost 1 base, leaving 6 bases of the junction unmatched.

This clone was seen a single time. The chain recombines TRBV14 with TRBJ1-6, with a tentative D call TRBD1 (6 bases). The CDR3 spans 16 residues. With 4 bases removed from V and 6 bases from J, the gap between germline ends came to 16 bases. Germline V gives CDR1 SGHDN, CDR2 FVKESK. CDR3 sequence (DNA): TGTGCCAGCAGCCTGGCGGAGGGGGGCGCTAATTCACCCCTCCACTTT. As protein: CASSLAEGGANSPLHF.

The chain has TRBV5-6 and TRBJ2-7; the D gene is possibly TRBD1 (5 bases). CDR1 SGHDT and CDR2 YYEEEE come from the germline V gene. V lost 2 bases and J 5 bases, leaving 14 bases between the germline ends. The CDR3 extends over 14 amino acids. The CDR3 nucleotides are TGTGCCAGCAGCTTCAGTACAGGCCCAAACGAGCAGTACTTC. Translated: CASSFSTGPNEQYF.

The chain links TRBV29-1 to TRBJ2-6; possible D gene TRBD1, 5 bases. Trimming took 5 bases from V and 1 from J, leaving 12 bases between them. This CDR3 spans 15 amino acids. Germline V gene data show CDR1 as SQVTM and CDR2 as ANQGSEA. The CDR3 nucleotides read TGCAGCGTTATAGGGGCCCGTTCTGGGGCCAACGTCCTGACTTTC. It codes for CSVIGARSGANVLTF.

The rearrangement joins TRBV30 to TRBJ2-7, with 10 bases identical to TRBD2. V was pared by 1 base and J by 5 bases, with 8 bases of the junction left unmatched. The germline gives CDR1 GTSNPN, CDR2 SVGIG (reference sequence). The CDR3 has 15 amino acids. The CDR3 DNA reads TGTGCCTGGAGTGAGAGCGGGGGGGCCTACCACGAGCAGTACTTC. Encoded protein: CAWSESGGAYHEQYF.

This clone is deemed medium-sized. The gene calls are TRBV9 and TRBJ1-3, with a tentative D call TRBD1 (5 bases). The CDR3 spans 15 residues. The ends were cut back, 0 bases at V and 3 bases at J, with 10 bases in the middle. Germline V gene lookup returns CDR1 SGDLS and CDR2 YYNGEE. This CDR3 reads CASSVEGALGNTIYF. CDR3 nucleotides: TGTGCCAGCAGCGTAGAAGGGGCTCTTGGAAACACCATATATTTT.

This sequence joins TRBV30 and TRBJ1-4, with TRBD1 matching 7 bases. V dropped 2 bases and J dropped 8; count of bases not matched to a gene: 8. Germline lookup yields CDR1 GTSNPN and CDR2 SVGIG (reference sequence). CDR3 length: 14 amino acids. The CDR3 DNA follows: TGTGCCTGGAGTCCCGGGAGGGGGCTAGAAAAACTGTTTTTT. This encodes CAWSPGRGLEKLFF.

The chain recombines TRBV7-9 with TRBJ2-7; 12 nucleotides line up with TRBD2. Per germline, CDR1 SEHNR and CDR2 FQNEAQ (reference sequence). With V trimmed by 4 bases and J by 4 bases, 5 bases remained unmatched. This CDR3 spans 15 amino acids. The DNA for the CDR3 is TGTGCCAGCAGCTCCAGACTAGCGGGGGCATACGAGCAGTACTTC. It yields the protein CASSSRLAGAYEQYF. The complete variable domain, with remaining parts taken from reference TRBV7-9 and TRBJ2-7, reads DTGVSQNPRHKITKRGQNVTFRCDPISEHNRLYWYRQTLGQGPEFLTYFQNEAQLEKSRLLSDRFSAERPKGSFSTLEIQRTEQGDSAMYLCASSSRLAGAYEQYFGPGTRLTVT.

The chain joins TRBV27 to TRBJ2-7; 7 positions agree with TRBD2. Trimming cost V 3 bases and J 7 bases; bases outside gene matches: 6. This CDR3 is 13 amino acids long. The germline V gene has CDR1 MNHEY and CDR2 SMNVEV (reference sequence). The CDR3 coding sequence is TGTGCCAGCAGTTTGGGATCGGGGGGTGAGCAGTACTTC. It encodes CASSLGSGGEQYF.

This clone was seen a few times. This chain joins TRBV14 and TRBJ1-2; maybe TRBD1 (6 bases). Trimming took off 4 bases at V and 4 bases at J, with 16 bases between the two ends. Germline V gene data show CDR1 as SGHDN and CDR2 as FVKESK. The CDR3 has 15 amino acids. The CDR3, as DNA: TGTGCCAGCAGCCTCCTTGGGGGGGCGGCCTATGGCTACACCTTC. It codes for CASSLLGGAAYGYTF.

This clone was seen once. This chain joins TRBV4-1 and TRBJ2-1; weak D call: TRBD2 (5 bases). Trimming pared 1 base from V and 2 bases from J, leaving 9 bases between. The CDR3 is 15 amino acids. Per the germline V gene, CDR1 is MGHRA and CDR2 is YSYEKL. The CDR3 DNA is TGCGCCAGCAGCCAAGGGAGCGGCACCTACAATGAGCAGTTCTTC. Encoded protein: CASSQGSGTYNEQFF.

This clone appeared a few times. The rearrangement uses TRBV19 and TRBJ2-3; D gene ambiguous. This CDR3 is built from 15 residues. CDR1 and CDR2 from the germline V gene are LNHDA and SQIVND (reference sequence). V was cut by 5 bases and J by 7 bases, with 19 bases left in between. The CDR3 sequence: CASSPIVLGMNTQYF. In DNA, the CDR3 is TGTGCCAGTAGTCCGATCGTTTTGGGCATGAATACGCAGTATTTT.

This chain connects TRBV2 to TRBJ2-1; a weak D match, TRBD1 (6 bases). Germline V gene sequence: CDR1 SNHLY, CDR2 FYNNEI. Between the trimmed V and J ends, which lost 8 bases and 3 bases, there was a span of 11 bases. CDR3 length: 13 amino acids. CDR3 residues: CASRTDLYNEQFF. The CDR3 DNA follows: TGTGCCAGCCGGACAGATCTCTACAATGAGCAGTTCTTC.

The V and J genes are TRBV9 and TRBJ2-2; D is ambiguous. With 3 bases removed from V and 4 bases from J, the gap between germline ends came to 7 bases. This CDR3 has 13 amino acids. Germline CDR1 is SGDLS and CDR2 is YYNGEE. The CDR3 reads CASSGSGTGELFF. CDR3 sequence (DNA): TGTGCCAGCAGCGGGTCGGGCACCGGGGAGCTGTTTTTT.

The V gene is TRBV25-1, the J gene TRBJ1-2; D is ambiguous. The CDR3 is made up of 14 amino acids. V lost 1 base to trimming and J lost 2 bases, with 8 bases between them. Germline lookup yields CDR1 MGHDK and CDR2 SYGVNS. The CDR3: CASSEWSANYGYTF. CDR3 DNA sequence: TGTGCCAGCAGTGAATGGTCCGCAAACTATGGCTACACCTTC.

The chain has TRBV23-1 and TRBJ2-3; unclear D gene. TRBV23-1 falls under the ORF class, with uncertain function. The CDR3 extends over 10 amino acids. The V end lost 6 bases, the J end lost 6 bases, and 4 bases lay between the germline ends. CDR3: CASSLDTQYF. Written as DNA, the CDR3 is TGCGCCAGCAGCCTGGATACGCAGTATTTT.

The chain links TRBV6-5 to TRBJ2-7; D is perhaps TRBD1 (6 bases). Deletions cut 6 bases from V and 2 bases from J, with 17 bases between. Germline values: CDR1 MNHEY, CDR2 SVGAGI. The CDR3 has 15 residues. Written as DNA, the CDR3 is TGTGCCAGCAGCTCCTCTCAGACAGGTACCTACGAGCAGTACTTC. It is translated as CASSSSQTGTYEQYF.

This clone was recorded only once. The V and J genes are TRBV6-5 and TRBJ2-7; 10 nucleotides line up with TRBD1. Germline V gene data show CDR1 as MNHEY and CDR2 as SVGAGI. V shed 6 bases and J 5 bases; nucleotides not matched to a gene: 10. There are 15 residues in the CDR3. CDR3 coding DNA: TGTGCCAGCAGCCCCGGGACAGGGGAAAGCGACGAGCAGTACTTC. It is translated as CASSPGTGESDEQYF.

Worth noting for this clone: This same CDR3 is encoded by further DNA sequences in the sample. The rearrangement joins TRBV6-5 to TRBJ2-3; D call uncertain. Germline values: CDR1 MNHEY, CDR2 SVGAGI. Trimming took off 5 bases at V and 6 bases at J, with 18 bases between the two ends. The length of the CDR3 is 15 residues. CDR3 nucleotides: TGTGCCAGCAGTACCGGGCTACCTTTCGGGGATACGCAGTATTTT. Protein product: CASSTGLPFGDTQYF.